A few counts support the clone carrying this T cell receptor (beta chain). Its antigen remains unidentified. The data derive from a study of post-analysis software for immune sequencing data. Study in general: The courses of disease that were included comprised relapsing-remitting, secondary progressive and progressive-relapsing multiple sclerosis. Study findings and constraints: Controls had lower frequencies than patients of about 5 TRBV segments, which included TRBV5-6, TRBV5-1 and TRBV20-1. F measure grouped same-batch samples tightly together. Controls significantly exceeded multiple sclerosis patients in normalized Chao1 diversity.

This CDR3 has 16 amino acids. CDR1 SQVTM and CDR2 ANQGSEA come from the germline V gene. The V end was cut by 7 bases, the J end by 2 bases, with 23 bases between. Tagging with unique molecular identifiers was a feature of the TCR beta cDNA libraries. Once about 0.85 to 11 million T cells were used, hundreds of thousands of cDNA molecules resulted. TCRdb re-called the PCR reads with MiXCR, one entry per CDR3 protein. The repertoire holds approximately 660,000 distinct CDR3 sequences, approximately 60% seen once, with 11% in the top ten. The chain has TRBV29-1 and TRBJ2-5; D tentatively reads TRBD1 or TRBD2 (5 bases each). The TCR was taken from a girl aged 2 to 10 with multiple sclerosis. Sequencing was carried out using blood. Here the CDR3 reads CSATGARPDNQETQYF. The CDR3 DNA reads as TGCAGCGCCACCGGGGCCCGCCCAGACAATCAAGAGACCCAGTACTTC. The whole variable domain, remainder taken from reference TRBV29-1 and TRBJ2-5, is SAVISQKPSRDICQRGTSLTIQCQVDSQVTMMFWYRQQPGQSLTLIATANQGSEATYESGFVIDKFPISRPNLTFSTLTVSNMSPEDSSIYLCSATGARPDNQETQYFGPGTRLLVL.